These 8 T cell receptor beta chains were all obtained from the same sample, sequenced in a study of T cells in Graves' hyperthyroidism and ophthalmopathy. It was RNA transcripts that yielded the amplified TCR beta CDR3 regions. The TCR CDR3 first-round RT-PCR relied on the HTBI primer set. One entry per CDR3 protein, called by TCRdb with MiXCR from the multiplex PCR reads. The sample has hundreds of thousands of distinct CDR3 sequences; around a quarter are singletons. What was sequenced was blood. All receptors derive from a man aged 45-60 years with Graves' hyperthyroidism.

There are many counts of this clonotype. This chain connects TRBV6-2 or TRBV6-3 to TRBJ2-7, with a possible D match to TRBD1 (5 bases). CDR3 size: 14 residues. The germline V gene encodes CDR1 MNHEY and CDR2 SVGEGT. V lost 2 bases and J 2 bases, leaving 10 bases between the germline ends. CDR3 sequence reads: CASSYPWGTYEQYF. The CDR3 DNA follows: TGTGCCAGCAGTTACCCCTGGGGCACCTACGAGCAGTACTTC.

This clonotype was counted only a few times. CDR3 nucleotide sequence: TGCAGTGCCGGGAGACAGGGGGCGATTGGTGGCTACACCTTC. Translated: CSAGRQGAIGGYTF. The chain uses TRBV20-1 and TRBJ1-2, with 10 positions matching TRBD1. The germline V gene has CDR1 DFQATT and CDR2 SNEGSKA (reference sequence). Trimming removed 6 bases from V and 7 bases from J; junction bases left unmatched: 11. The CDR3 runs 14 residues.

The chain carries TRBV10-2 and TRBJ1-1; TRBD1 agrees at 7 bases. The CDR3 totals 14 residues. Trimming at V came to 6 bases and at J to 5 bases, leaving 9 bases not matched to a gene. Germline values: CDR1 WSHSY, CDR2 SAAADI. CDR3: CASSETGFRTEAFF. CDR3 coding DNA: TGCGCCAGCAGCGAGACAGGGTTTCGGACTGAAGCTTTCTTT.

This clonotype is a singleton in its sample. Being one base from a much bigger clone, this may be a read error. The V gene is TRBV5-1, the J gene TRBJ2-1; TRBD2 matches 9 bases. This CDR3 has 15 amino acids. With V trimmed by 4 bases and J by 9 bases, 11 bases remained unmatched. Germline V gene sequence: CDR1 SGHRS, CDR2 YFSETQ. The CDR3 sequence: CASSNGGRASFEQFF. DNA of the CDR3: TGCGCCAGCAGCAATGGCGGGAGGGCCAGTTTTGAGCAGTTCTTC.

The CDR3 is CASTTGGPYNEQFF. As DNA, the CDR3 is TGTGCCAGCACCACGGGAGGGCCCTACAATGAGCAGTTCTTC. This rearrangement joins TRBV12-3 or TRBV12-4 to TRBJ2-1; 8 bases fit TRBD2. V dropped 7 bases and J dropped 2; count of bases not matched to a gene: 4. This CDR3 region has 14 residues.

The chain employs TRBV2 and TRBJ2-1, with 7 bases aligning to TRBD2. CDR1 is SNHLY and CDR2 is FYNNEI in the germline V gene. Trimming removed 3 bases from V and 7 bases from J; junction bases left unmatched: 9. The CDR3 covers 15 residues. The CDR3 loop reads CASSEFAGVLNEQFF. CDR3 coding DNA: TGTGCCAGCAGTGAGTTCGCGGGAGTGCTAAATGAGCAGTTCTTC.

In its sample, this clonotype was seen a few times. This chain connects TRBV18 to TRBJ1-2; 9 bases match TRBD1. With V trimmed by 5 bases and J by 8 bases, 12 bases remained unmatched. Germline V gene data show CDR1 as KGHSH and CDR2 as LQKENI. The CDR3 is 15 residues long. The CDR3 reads CASSSIQWTGAGYTF. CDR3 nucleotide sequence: TGTGCCAGCTCATCGATACAATGGACAGGGGCGGGCTACACCTTC. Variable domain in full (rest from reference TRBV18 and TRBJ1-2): NAGVMQNPRHLVRRRGQEARLRCSPMKGHSHVYWYRQLPEEGLKFMVYLQKENIIDESGMPKERFSAEFPKEGPSILRIQQVVRGDSAAYFCASSSIQWTGAGYTFGSGTRLTVV.

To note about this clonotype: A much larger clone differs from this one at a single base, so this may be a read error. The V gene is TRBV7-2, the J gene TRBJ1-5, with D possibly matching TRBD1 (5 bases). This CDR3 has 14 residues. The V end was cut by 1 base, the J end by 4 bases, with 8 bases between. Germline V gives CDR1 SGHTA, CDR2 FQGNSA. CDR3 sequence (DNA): TGTGCCAGCAGCTTAGAGGGGCCGAATCAGCCCCAGCATTTT. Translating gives CASSLEGPNQPQHF.